This T cell receptor (beta chain) was recovered during a study of cytomegalovirus exposure and HLA in healthy donors. Study details: Roughly 80 million unique TCRs from HLA-typed donors made up an early data release.

As concerns this clone: Its matching antigen is unknown.

General study points: Presence/absence comparisons presumed near-even sequencing depth among donors. The availability of immune exposure information extended only to CMV serostatus.

The CDR3 runs to 14 residues. Unmatched junction bases numbered 4, after V lost 7 bases and J lost 0 bases. CDR1 is SNHLY, CDR2 FYNNEI, per germline. The PCR employed 60 Vbeta primers together with 13 Jbeta primers. Repertoires were generated with immunoSEQ multiplex PCR, while TCRdb's copy carries only in-frame clones and drops some. The sample carries over 150,000 clones, about 79% recorded once. The sample consisted of PBMCs. The receptor was isolated from a boy between 2 and 10 years old in good health and CMV-seronegative. V is TRBV2 and J is TRBJ2-3; 7 nucleotides align to TRBD1. The CDR3 reads CASTRDSSTDTQYF. The CDR3 nucleotides read TGTGCCAGCACCCGGGACAGTAGCACAGATACGCAGTATTTT. The full variable domain, rest sourced from reference TRBV2 and TRBJ2-3, is EPEVTQTPSHQVTQMGQEVILRCVPISNHLYFYWYRQILGQKVEFLVSFYNNEISEKSEIFDDQFSVERPDGSNFTLKIRSTKLEDSAMYFCASTRDSSTDTQYFGPGTRLTVL.